The following is a TCR beta chain sequence with its context. The CDR3 has 15 residues. The V gene's germline CDR1 is DFQATT and CDR2 SNEGSKA (reference sequence). Trimming took off 2 bases at V and 0 bases at J, with 11 bases between the two ends. TCRdb used MiXCR to reprocess the RT-PCR reads, holding one entry per CDR3 protein. The data contain hundreds of thousands of distinct CDR3 sequences, 13% to 15% of them singletons. This receptor was identified in a female donor in good health, serving as a healthy control. The chain combines TRBV20-1 with TRBJ2-1, with D unclear. The sample comprised memory CD4+ T cells from blood. The CDR3 DNA is TGCAGTGCTAGACCAGCTGCTCGCTCCTACAATGAGCAGTTCTTC. Protein: CSARPAARSYNEQFF.